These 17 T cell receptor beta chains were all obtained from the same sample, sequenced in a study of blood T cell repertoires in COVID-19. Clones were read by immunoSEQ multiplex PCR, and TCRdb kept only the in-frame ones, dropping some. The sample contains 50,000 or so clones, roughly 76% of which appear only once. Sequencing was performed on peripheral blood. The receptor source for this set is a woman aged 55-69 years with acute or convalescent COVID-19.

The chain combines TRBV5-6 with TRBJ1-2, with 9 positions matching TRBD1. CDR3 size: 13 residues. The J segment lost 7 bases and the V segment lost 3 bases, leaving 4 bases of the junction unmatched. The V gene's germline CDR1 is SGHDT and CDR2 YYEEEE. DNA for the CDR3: TGTGCCAGCAGCTCGACAGGGGGTGGTGGCTACACCTTC. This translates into CASSSTGGGGYTF.

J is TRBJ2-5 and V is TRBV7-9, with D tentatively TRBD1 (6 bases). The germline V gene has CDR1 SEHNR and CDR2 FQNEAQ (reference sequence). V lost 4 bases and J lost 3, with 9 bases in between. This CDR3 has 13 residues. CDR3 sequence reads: CASSWTEEETQYF. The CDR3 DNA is TGTGCCAGCAGCTGGACAGAAGAAGAGACCCAGTACTTC.

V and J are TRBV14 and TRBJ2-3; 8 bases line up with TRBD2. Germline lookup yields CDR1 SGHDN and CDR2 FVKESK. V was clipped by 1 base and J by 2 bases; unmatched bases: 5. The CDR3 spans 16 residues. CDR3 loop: CASSQGSGINTDTQYF. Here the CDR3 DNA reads TGTGCCAGCAGCCAAGGTAGCGGGATTAACACAGATACGCAGTATTTT.

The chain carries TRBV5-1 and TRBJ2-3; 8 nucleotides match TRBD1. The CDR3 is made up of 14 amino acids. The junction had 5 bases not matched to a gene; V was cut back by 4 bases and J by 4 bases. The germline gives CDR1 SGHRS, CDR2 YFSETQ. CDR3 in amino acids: CASSLGQAADTQYF. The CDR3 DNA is TGCGCCAGCAGCCTGGGACAGGCCGCAGATACGCAGTATTTT.

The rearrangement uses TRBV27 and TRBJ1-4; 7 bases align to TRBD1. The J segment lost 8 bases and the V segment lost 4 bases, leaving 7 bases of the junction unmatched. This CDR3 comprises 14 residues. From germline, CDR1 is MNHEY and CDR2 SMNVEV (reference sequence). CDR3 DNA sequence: TGTGCCAGCAGTTGGAGGGGGCTTCGAGAAAAACTGTTTTTT. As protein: CASSWRGLREKLFF.

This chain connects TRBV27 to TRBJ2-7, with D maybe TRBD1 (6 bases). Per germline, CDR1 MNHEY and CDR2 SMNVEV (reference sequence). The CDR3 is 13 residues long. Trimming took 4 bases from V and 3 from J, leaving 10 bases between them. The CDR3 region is CASSYRGGYEQYF. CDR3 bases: TGTGCCAGCAGTTACAGAGGGGGCTACGAGCAGTACTTC.

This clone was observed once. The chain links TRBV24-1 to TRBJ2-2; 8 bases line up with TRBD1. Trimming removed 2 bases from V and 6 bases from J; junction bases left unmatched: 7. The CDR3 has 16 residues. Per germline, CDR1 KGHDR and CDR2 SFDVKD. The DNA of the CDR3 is TGTGCCACCAGTGATTCTCGGACAGGGTCGGCCGGGGAGCTGTTTTTT. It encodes CATSDSRTGSAGELFF.

The CDR3 region is CASSQQENYGYTF. For the CDR3, the DNA is TGCGCCAGCAGCCAACAGGAAAACTATGGCTACACCTTC. The V and J genes are TRBV5-1 and TRBJ1-2, with TRBD1 as a possible D gene (5 bases). From germline, CDR1 is SGHRS and CDR2 YFSETQ. V lost 4 bases and J 2 bases, leaving 9 bases between the germline ends. The CDR3 totals 13 residues.

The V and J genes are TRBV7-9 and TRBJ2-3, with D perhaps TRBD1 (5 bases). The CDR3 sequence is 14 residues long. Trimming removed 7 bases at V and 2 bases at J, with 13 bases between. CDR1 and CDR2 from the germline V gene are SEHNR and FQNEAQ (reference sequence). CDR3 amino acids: CASTQGYFTDTQYF. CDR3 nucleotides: TGTGCCAGCACCCAGGGTTACTTCACAGATACGCAGTATTTT.

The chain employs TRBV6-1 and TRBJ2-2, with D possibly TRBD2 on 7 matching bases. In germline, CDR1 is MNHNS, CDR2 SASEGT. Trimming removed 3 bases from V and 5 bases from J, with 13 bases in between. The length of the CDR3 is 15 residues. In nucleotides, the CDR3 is TGTGCCAGCAGTGACGGGGGGCGATGGACCGGGGAGCTGTTTTTT. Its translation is CASSDGGRWTGELFF.

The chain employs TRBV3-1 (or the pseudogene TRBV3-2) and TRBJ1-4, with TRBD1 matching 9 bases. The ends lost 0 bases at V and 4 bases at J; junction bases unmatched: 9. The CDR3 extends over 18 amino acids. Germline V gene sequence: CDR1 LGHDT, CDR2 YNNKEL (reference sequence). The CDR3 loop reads CASSQDFPGTGLNEKLFF. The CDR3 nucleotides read TGTGCCAGCAGCCAAGATTTCCCCGGGACAGGGCTTAATGAAAAACTGTTTTTT.

This chain's CDR3 is CASSLSPGLAGGYADTQYF. The DNA for the CDR3 is TGCGCCAGCAGCTTGAGCCCGGGACTAGCGGGAGGGTACGCAGATACGCAGTATTTT. The chain combines TRBV5-1 with TRBJ2-3, with 16 bases fitting TRBD2. Trimming took 1 base from V and 4 from J; bases not matched to a gene: 9. The CDR3 consists of 19 residues. Germline V gives CDR1 SGHRS, CDR2 YFSETQ.

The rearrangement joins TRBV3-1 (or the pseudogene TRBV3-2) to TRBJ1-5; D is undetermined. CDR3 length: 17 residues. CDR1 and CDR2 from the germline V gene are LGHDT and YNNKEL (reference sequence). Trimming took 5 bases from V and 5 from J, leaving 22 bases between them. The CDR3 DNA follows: TGTGCCAGCAGCGGGTGCGGTCCCATTTGGCATCATCAGCCCCAGCATTTT. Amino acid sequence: CASSGCGPIWHHQPQHF.

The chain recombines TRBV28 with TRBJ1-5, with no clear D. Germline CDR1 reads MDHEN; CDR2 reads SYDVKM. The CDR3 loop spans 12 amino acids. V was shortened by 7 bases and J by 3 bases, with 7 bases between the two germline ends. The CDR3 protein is CASTSVNQPQHF. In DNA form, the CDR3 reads TGTGCCAGCACCTCCGTCAATCAGCCCCAGCATTTT.

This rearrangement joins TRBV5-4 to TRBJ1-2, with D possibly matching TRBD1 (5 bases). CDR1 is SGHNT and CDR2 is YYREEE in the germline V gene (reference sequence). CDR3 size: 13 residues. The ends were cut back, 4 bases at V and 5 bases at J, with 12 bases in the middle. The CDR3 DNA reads TGTGCCAGCAGCACAGGATCGTATTATGGCTACACCTTC. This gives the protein CASSTGSYYGYTF.

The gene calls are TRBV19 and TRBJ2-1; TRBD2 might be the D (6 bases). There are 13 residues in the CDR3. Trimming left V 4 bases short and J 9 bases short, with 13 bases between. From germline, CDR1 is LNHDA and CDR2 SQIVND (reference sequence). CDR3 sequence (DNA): TGTGCCAGTAGTACCCGACTAGTACCTGAGCAGTTCTTC. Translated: CASSTRLVPEQFF. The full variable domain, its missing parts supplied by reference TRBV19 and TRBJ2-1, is DGGITQSPKYLFRKEGQNVTLSCEQNLNHDAMYWYRQDPGQGLRLIYYSQIVNDFQKGDIAEGYSVSREKKESFPLTVTSAQKNPTAFYLCASSTRLVPEQFFGPGTRLTVL.

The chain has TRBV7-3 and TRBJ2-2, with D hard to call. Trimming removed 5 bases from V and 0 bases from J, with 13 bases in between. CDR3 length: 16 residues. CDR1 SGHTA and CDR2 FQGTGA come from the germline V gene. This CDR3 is CASSIPGLTNTGELFF. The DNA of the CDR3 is TGTGCCAGCAGCATCCCTGGCCTCACGAACACCGGGGAGCTGTTTTTT.